These 8 T cell receptor beta chains share one sample of origin, sequenced in a study. TCRdb re-called the 5' RACE reads with MiXCR, one entry per CDR3 protein. The table records roughly 54,000 distinct CDR3 sequences, 17% of them present only once. Material: naive CD4+ T cells sorted from blood. Regarding subset: naive CD4+ T cells, CD4+CD45RA+CD25-. The origin of the receptors is a female donor with breast cancer.

This CDR3 is CASSRAGGDTGELFF. In nucleotides, the CDR3 is TGCGCCAGCAGCAGAGCGGGAGGGGACACCGGGGAGCTGTTTTTT. The V gene is TRBV5-1, the J gene TRBJ2-2; 10 positions match TRBD2. This CDR3 comprises 15 residues. CDR1 and CDR2 from the germline V gene are SGHRS and YFSETQ. V dropped 4 bases and J dropped 3; count of bases not matched to a gene: 3. The full variable domain, in which reference TRBV5-1 and TRBJ2-2 provide the parts outside the CDR3, is KAGVTQTPRYLIKTRGQQVTLSCSPISGHRSVSWYQQTPGQGLQFLFEYFSETQRNKGNFPGRFSGRQFSNSRSEMNVSTLELGDSALYLCASSRAGGDTGELFFGEGSRLTVL.

This clonotype was picked up a small number of times. The chain joins TRBV20-1 to TRBJ1-6, with TRBD1 identical over 9 bases. The CDR3 consists of 15 residues. Looked up from germline, CDR1 is DFQATT and CDR2 is SNEGSKA (reference sequence). Losses at the gene ends were 5 bases for V and 6 bases for J; bases not matched to a gene: 8. CDR3 sequence: CSAPKQGAINSPLHF. For the CDR3, the DNA is TGCAGTGCTCCAAAACAGGGGGCGATTAATTCACCCCTCCACTTT.

The sample holds many counts of this clonotype. The chain has TRBV20-1 and TRBJ2-5, with a weak D call TRBD1 (6 bases). V was shortened by 4 bases and J by 2 bases, with 17 bases between the two germline ends. CDR1 is DFQATT, CDR2 SNEGSKA, per germline (reference sequence). This CDR3 is 15 amino acids long. As DNA, the CDR3 is TGCAGTGCTACCCCGGACAGCCTAATACAAGAGACCCAGTACTTC. Translated, it gives CSATPDSLIQETQYF.

This clonotype occurred a few times. This chain uses TRBV12-3 or TRBV12-4 with TRBJ2-3, with 7 nucleotides matching TRBD2. V shed 6 bases, J shed 6 bases, and the junction held 3 bases outside the gene matches. The length of the CDR3 is 12 residues. The CDR3 sequence is CASRAGGDTQYF. The CDR3 coding sequence is TGTGCCAGCAGGGCCGGGGGGGATACGCAGTATTTT.

This chain connects TRBV20-1 to TRBJ2-7; 8 nucleotides line up with TRBD2. The CDR3 has 13 amino acids. V shed 3 bases, J shed 7 bases, and the junction held 8 bases outside the gene matches. Germline CDR1 is DFQATT and CDR2 is SNEGSKA (reference sequence). CDR3 DNA: TGCAGTGCTAGGGCGGGAGGTGATGAGGAGCAGTACTTC. It yields the protein CSARAGGDEEQYF.

The gene calls are TRBV5-1 and TRBJ2-1; possibly TRBD1 for D (5 bases). CDR1 SGHRS and CDR2 YFSETQ come from the germline V gene. V was clipped by 3 bases and J by 9 bases, with 16 bases between them. This CDR3 is built from 14 residues. The CDR3 is CASSSDQGFREQFF. For the CDR3, the DNA is TGCGCCAGCAGCTCCGACCAGGGTTTTCGTGAGCAGTTCTTC.

This clonotype was recorded at least ten times. J is TRBJ1-1 and V is TRBV24-1; D is possibly TRBD1 (6 bases). CDR1 KGHDR and CDR2 SFDVKD come from the germline V gene. V lost 7 bases, J lost 0 bases, and 11 bases lay in between. The CDR3 extends over 14 amino acids. CDR3 in DNA: TGTGCCACCAGCCGAGGGGGGGTGAACACTGAAGCTTTCTTT. It encodes CATSRGGVNTEAFF.

The table lists this clonotype with a few counts. The chain uses TRBV6-1 and TRBJ1-6; no clear D gene. Trimming took off 2 bases at V and 8 bases at J, with 7 bases between the two ends. Germline V gives CDR1 MNHNS, CDR2 SASEGT. The CDR3 consists of 13 residues. The CDR3 is CASSESPDSPLHF. The CDR3 DNA sequence: TGTGCCAGCAGTGAAAGCCCCGATTCACCCCTCCACTTT.